These 18 T cell receptor beta chains originate from one sample sequenced in a study of tumor-infiltrating lymphocytes in primary liver carcinoma. The template, around 520 ng total RNA, yielded TCR beta cDNA made with a constant-region primer. Libraries covering TCR beta were generated through three nested multiplex PCR rounds (using a slightly modified ARM-PCR). A C-beta reverse primer and TRBV1-TRBV30 forward primers served in each of the first two PCR rounds, at approximately 10 cycles apiece. In TCRdb, the multiplex PCR reads were re-called with MiXCR into one record per CDR3 protein. The sample consists of roughly 20,000 distinct CDR3 sequences, roughly 79% of them appearing once. Joint extraction of RNA and DNA used roughly 18-34 mg of bulk tissue that was unsorted. Sequenced sample: liver tumor tissue from sampling region 4. Subset of the sample: tumor region T4, right-lateral pole. These receptors all come from a woman in her 30s with primary liver carcinoma and hepatitis B virus infection.

A note on this clonotype: At one end the junction does not follow the germline gene, possibly because of a read error. V and J are TRBV4-1 and TRBJ1-1; TRBD1 is a possible D gene (5 bases). CDR3 length: 15 residues. Germline CDR1 is MGHRA and CDR2 is YSYEKL. CDR3 nucleotides: TGCGTCAGCAGCCCGCATCAGGGTAGGCGCACTGAAGCTTTCTTT. Its protein product is CVSSPHQGRRTEAFF.

With regard to this clonotype: Germline and junction disagree at one end, which may indicate a read error. V gene TRBV11-1 combines with J gene TRBJ1-1; possible D gene TRBD1, 5 bases. CDR3 length equals 14 residues. Germline V gives CDR1 SGHAT, CDR2 FQDESV (reference sequence). This CDR3 is CASNFGQGYTKAVF. CDR3 DNA: TGTGCCAGCAACTTCGGGCAGGGCTACACTAAAGCTGTCTTT.

In this sample, this clonotype turned up a few times. CDR3 region: CASSLDRSYEQYF. The CDR3 coding sequence is TGTGCCAGCAGCTTAGATAGGTCCTACGAGCAGTACTTC. The chain couples TRBV11-1 to TRBJ2-7; D gene uncertain. The CDR3 runs to 13 residues. The germline V gene has CDR1 SGHAT and CDR2 FQDESV (reference sequence). Trimming left V 1 base short and J 1 base short, with 5 bases between.

To note about this clonotype: The junction does not match germline at one end; this may be a read error. This chain uses TRBV14 with TRBJ2-2, with D perhaps matching TRBD2 (5 bases). CDR3 length: 14 amino acids. The germline V gene has CDR1 SGHDN and CDR2 FVKESK. CDR3 sequence reads: CAYSPGRNTGELFF. The CDR3 coding sequence is TGTGCCTACAGCCCAGGACGGAACACCGGGGAGTTGTTTTTT.

This clonotype has a count of ten or more. The chain employs TRBV28 and TRBJ1-1; D ambiguous. With 3 bases removed from V and 7 bases from J, the gap between germline ends came to 12 bases. Germline assignment: CDR1 MDHEN and CDR2 SYDVKM. CDR3 length equals 13 residues. Here the CDR3 reads CASSLNTAVEAFF. The CDR3, as DNA: TGTGCCAGCAGTTTGAATACCGCCGTTGAAGCTTTCTTT.

This clonotype was detected only a few times. The chain is built from TRBV29-1 and TRBJ1-1; D call uncertain. The CDR3 length is 11 residues. The germline CDR1 and CDR2 sequences are SQVTM and ANQGSEA. V gave up 2 bases and J gave up 5 bases, with 6 bases separating them. DNA for the CDR3: TGCAGCGTTGAATGGTGGACTGAAGCTTTCTTT. Translated: CSVEWWTEAFF.

As concerns this clonotype: The final CDR3 position lacks the conserved phenylalanine or tryptophan, pointing to a likely read error. The chain employs TRBV11-2 and TRBJ2-7, with 7 bases matching TRBD2. Germline V gene data show CDR1 as SGHAT and CDR2 as FQNNGV. The V gene end was trimmed by 3 bases and the J gene end by 4 bases; junction bases not matched to a gene: 6. CDR3 length equals 14 residues. CDR3 in DNA: TGTGCCAGCAGCTTGACTAGCAGGAGTTACGAGCAGTACTTA. It is translated as CASSLTSRSYEQYL.

The count of this clonotype is one. At one end the junction does not follow the germline gene, possibly because of a read error. This sequence joins TRBV11-2 and TRBJ1-1; 11 bases are a match to TRBD1. The CDR3 is made up of 20 amino acids. CDR1 SGHAT and CDR2 FQNNGV come from the germline V gene. The CDR3, as DNA: TGTGCCAGTAGCGCTCAGGACAGGGGGCGCAAGAGGTGGAGTAACAGTGAAGCCTTCTTT. It encodes CASSAQDRGRKRWSNSEAFF.

This clonotype occurred a few times. This chain's CDR3 is CSVGVATDTQYF. In DNA, the CDR3 is TGCAGCGTTGGCGTAGCCACAGATACGCAGTATTTT. V and J are TRBV29-1 and TRBJ2-3; D is unresolved. V was clipped by 4 bases and J by 2 bases, with 7 bases between them. This CDR3 region has 12 residues. The germline gives CDR1 SQVTM, CDR2 ANQGSEA.

The chain joins TRBV6-5 to TRBJ2-2; 8 bases are shared with TRBD1. V shed 7 bases, J shed 17 bases, and the junction held 21 bases outside the gene matches. The CDR3 consists of 15 residues. CDR1 and CDR2 from the germline V gene are MNHEY and SVGAGI. CDR3 protein: CASTPRTGFTGVLFF. CDR3 coding DNA: TGTGCCAGCACTCCGCGGACAGGGTTCACCGGGGTGCTATTTTTT.

To note about this clonotype: A much larger clone differs by one base, so this may be a read error. The chain has TRBV11-2 and TRBJ2-5, with D possibly matching TRBD2 (6 bases). The CDR3 runs 16 residues. Trimming removed 1 base at V and 9 bases at J, with 21 bases between. Germline V gene data show CDR1 as SGHAT and CDR2 as FQNNGV. In DNA form, the CDR3 reads TGTGCCAGCAGCTTAGTATTGGGGGGACGGAGGGAGGCCCAGTACTTC. It specifies CASSLVLGGRREAQYF.

A remark on this clonotype: The junction departs from germline at one end; a sequencing error may be responsible. As DNA, the CDR3 is TGTACCAGCAGAGAGGGAAACATTGAAGCTTTCTTT. Encoded protein: CTSREGNIEAFF. J is TRBJ1-1 and V is TRBV11-3; D is unclear. Germline assignment: CDR1 SGHNT and CDR2 YENEEA. This CDR3 comprises 12 residues.

A note on this clonotype: In this CDR3 the conserved last residue, phenylalanine or tryptophan, is missing, so a read error is likely. The chain couples TRBV4-3 to TRBJ2-2, with a tentative D call TRBD2 (5 bases). The CDR3 is 13 residues long. Trimming cost V 8 bases and J 8 bases, with 15 bases left between them. Germline assignment: CDR1 LGHNA and CDR2 YSLEER. CDR3: CASGSMGAGELFS. The DNA of the CDR3 is TGCGCCAGCGGCTCGATGGGAGCTGGGGAGCTGTTTTCT.

A word on this clonotype: One end of the junction fails to match germline, which may point to a read error. V and J are TRBV11-2 and TRBJ2-1; D not certain. Germline values: CDR1 SGHAT, CDR2 FQNNGV. The CDR3 is 12 amino acids. Here the CDR3 reads CDSSFLNGELFF. CDR3 nucleotides: TGTGACAGCAGCTTTCTTAATGGTGAGCTATTCTTC.

A word on this clonotype: The junction does not match germline at one end; this may be a read error. J is TRBJ2-7 and V is TRBV4-2; 10 bases match TRBD1. Germline V CDR1 and CDR2: LGHNA, YNFKEQ. The CDR3 runs to 18 residues. The CDR3 region is CASIQEHLGQGGPREQYF. In DNA, the CDR3 is TGTGCCAGCATCCAGGAACACCTTGGACAGGGGGGACCGCGCGAGCAATACTTC.

About this clonotype: This may come from a read error, since a much larger clone is one base off. The gene calls are TRBV5-1 and TRBJ2-3; 7 bases are a match to TRBD2. This CDR3 has 15 amino acids. Germline V gene data show CDR1 as SGHRS and CDR2 as YFSETQ. Germline trimming cut 4 bases from V and 10 bases from J; bases unmatched to any gene: 15. For the CDR3, the DNA is TGCGCCAGCAGCAAAGCCTGGCGGGAGTACGATGCGCAGTATTTT. It specifies CASSKAWREYDAQYF.

This chain links TRBV28 with TRBJ1-6, with unresolved D. The CDR3 totals 14 residues. CDR1 MDHEN and CDR2 SYDVKM come from the germline V gene. CDR3 residues: CANSGLSGVSPLHF. The CDR3 bases are TGTGCTAACAGTGGACTATCCGGAGTTTCACCCCTCCACTTT.

This clonotype was counted a single time. One end of the junction does not line up with germline, which may come from a read error. V gene TRBV11-2 combines with J gene TRBJ2-7; no firm D call. The germline V gene has CDR1 SGHAT and CDR2 FQNNGV. This CDR3 comprises 16 residues. CDR3 in DNA: TGTGCCAGCAGCTTAGGTACAGCTCTGAGCTCCCACGAGCAGTACTTC. It translates to CASSLGTALSSHEQYF.